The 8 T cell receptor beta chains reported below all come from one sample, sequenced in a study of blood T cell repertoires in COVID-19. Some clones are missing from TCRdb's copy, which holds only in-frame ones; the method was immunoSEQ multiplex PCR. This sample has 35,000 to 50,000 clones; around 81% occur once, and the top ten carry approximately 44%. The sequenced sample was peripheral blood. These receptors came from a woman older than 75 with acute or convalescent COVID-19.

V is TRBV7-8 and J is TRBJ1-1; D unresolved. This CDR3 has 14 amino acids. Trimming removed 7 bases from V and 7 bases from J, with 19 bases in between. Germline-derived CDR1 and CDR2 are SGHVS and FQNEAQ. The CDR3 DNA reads TGTGCCAGCACTACGAGCGGGCTGCACAGTGAAGCTTTCTTT. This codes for CASTTSGLHSEAFF.

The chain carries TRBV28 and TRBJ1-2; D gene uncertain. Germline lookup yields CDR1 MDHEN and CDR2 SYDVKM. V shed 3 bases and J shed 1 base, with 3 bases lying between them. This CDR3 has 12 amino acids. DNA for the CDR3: TGTGCCAGCAGTTTGTATAACTATGGCTACACCTTC. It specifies CASSLYNYGYTF.

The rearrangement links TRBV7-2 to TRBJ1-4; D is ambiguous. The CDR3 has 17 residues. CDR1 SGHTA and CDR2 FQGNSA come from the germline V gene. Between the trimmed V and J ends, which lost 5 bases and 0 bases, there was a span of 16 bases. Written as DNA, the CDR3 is TGTGCCAGCAGCCGGCTAGGCAGCTTTGCAACTAATGAAAAACTGTTTTTT. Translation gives CASSRLGSFATNEKLFF. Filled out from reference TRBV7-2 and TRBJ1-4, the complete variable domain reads GAGVSQSPSNKVTEKGKDVELRCDPISGHTALYWYRQSLGQGLEFLIYFQGNSAPDKSGLPSDRFSAERTGGSVSTLTIQRTQQEDSAVYLCASSRLGSFATNEKLFFGSGTQLSVL.

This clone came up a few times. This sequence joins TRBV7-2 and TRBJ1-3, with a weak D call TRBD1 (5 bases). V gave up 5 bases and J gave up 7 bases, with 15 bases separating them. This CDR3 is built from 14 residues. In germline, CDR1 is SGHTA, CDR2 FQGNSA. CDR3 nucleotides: TGTGCCAGCAGCCGTTCAGGGCAGCCGAACACCATATATTTT. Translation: CASSRSGQPNTIYF.

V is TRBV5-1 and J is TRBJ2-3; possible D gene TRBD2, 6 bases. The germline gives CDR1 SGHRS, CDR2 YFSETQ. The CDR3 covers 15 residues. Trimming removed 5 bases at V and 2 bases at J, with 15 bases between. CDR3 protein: CASSADGGDTDTQYF. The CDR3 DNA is TGCGCCAGCAGTGCCGATGGCGGGGACACAGATACGCAGTATTTT.

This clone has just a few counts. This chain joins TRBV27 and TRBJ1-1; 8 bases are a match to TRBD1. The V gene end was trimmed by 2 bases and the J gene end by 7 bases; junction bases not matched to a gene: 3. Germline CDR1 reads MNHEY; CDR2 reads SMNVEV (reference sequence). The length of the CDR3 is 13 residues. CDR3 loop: CASSLVRGREAFF. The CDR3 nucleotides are TGTGCCAGCAGTTTAGTCAGGGGGCGTGAAGCTTTCTTT.

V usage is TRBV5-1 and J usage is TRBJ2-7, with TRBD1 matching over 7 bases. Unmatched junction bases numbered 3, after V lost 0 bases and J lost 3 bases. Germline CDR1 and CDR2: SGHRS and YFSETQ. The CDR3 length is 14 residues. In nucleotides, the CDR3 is TGCGCCAGCAGCTTGGAAGGACAGGACTACGAGCAGTACTTC. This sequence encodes CASSLEGQDYEQYF.

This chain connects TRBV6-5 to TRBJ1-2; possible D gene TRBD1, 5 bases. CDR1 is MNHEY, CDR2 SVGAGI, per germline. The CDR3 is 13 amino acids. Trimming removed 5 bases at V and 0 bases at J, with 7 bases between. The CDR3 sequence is CASSRDSNYGYTF. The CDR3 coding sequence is TGTGCCAGCAGTCGGGACTCTAACTATGGCTACACCTTC.